A single sample gave rise to the 3 T cell receptor beta chains below, sequenced in a study of cytomegalovirus exposure and HLA in healthy donors. PCR involved 60 Vbeta and 13 Jbeta primers. Some clones are missing from TCRdb's copy, which holds only in-frame ones; the method was immunoSEQ multiplex PCR. The table lists roughly 100,000 clones, roughly 60% of them singletons, with approximately 4.3% in the top ten. The source material was PBMCs. The receptors were sampled from a human donor in good health.

This chain uses TRBV18 with TRBJ2-3; 7 bases agree with TRBD2. V shed 6 bases and J 6 bases; nucleotides not matched to a gene: 9. This CDR3 is built from 14 residues. In germline, CDR1 is KGHSH, CDR2 LQKENI. The CDR3 coding sequence is TGTGCCAGCTCCCAAGGGCGGGAGAAGGATACGCAGTATTTT. Protein product: CASSQGREKDTQYF.

The gene calls are TRBV6-1 and TRBJ2-7, with 10 bases aligning to TRBD1. Germline CDR1 and CDR2: MNHNS and SASEGT. This CDR3 has 15 amino acids. V lost 2 bases and J lost 2; bases outside the gene matches: 3. CDR3 bases: TGTGCCAGCAGTGAACGGGACAGGGGACCCTACGAGCAGTACTTC. It translates to CASSERDRGPYEQYF.

This clone appeared once. For the CDR3, the DNA is TGTGCCAGCATGGGGATGGACAAGTTGAACTATGGCTACACCTTC. It yields the protein CASMGMDKLNYGYTF. The chain is built from TRBV28 and TRBJ1-2, with D perhaps TRBD1 (5 bases). Trimming shortened V by 7 bases and J by 2 bases, and 17 bases separated the two germline ends. Looked up from germline, CDR1 is MDHEN and CDR2 is SYDVKM. The CDR3 runs 15 residues.